This T cell receptor beta chain was documented in a study of T cells in Graves' hyperthyroidism and ophthalmopathy. Between the trimmed V and J ends, which lost 4 bases and 0 bases, there was a span of 7 bases. Germline V gives CDR1 SEHNR, CDR2 FQNEAQ (reference sequence). The CDR3 covers 13 residues. RNA transcripts gave rise to amplified TCR beta CDR3 regions. HTBI primers were the set used in a first-round RT-PCR of the TCR CDR3. TCRdb re-called the multiplex PCR reads through MiXCR, storing one row per CDR3 protein. There are roughly 400,000 distinct CDR3 sequences in the sample; 15% to 19% occur only once, and 28% lies in the top ten.

The receptor comes from a woman aged 18-29 years with Graves' hyperthyroidism that later progressed to Graves' ophthalmopathy. Sequencing was carried out using blood. V usage is TRBV7-9 and J usage is TRBJ2-7, with D perhaps given as TRBD1 or TRBD2 (5 bases each). The CDR3 DNA follows: TGTGCCAGCAGCTCCGGGGCCTCCTACGAGCAGTACTTC. Its protein product is CASSSGASYEQYF.